These 32 T cell receptor beta chains were sequenced from one sample in a study of cytomegalovirus exposure and HLA in healthy donors (dated by TCRdb to the late 2010s). Library creation used the immunoSEQ multiplex PCR assay. The multiplex PCR relied on a mix of 60 forward primers for TCR Vbeta segments and 13 reverse primers for TCR Jbeta segments. Not all clones reach the TCRdb copy of this immuneACCESS table, which keeps in-frame sequences only. Checked studies attribute under half of the gap to unresolved V genes and leave the rest unexplained. This sample is represented by a few hundred thousand clones; 70% to 90% of them were singletons. About 8% of the sample goes to the ten largest clones. Sequencing was carried out using PBMCs. The receptors derive from a woman aged 55-69 years in good health and CMV-seropositive.

CDR3 DNA: TGCGCCAGCAGTCCTCTCTCACTCGGGGAACCTTTAGTTGGCTACACCTTC. This translates into CASSPLSLGEPLVGYTF. The gene calls are TRBV23-1 and TRBJ1-2; D is unclear. TRBV23-1 is flagged as an ORF with uncertain function. V was clipped by 4 bases and J by 7 bases, with 25 bases between them. The CDR3 contains 17 residues.

V gene TRBV28 combines with J gene TRBJ1-3; D remains ambiguous. Trimming cost V 5 bases and J 2 bases, with 13 bases left between them. This CDR3 spans 15 amino acids. Germline V gives CDR1 MDHEN, CDR2 SYDVKM. Here the CDR3 DNA reads TGTGCCAGCAGTATATACAGATACACTGGAAACACCATATATTTT. It encodes CASSIYRYTGNTIYF.

V usage is TRBV5-6 and J usage is TRBJ2-1; 10 nucleotides align to TRBD1. V gave up 2 bases and J gave up 8 bases; unmatched junction bases: 10. The germline V gene encodes CDR1 SGHDT and CDR2 YYEEEE. The CDR3 has 16 amino acids. The CDR3 region has the DNA TGTGCCAGCAGCTTCCGGGACAGGGGACCCTCTGATGAGCAGTTCTTC. Translated: CASSFRDRGPSDEQFF.

This chain connects TRBV18 to TRBJ2-7, with D hard to call. Germline CDR1 reads KGHSH; CDR2 reads LQKENI. The CDR3 is made up of 17 amino acids. V was shortened by 1 base and J by 6 bases, with 22 bases between the two germline ends. The CDR3 is CASSPRLGDGSLSEQYF. The CDR3 DNA sequence: TGTGCCAGCTCACCACGCCTCGGAGACGGGTCCCTCAGCGAGCAGTACTTC.

This clone showed up just once. The chain links TRBV2 to TRBJ2-7; the match to TRBD2 covers 14 bases. V gave up 4 bases and J gave up 3 bases; unmatched junction bases: 8. Germline V lookup: CDR1 SNHLY, CDR2 FYNNEI. CDR3 size: 17 residues. This chain's CDR3 is CASSVGPGLAGVYEQYF. In DNA, the CDR3 is TGTGCCAGCAGTGTCGGCCCGGGACTAGCGGGAGTCTACGAGCAGTACTTC.

The chain uses TRBV19 and TRBJ1-1; the D gene is possibly TRBD1 (5 bases). V lost 1 base and J 2 bases, leaving 11 bases between the germline ends. The germline V gene has CDR1 LNHDA and CDR2 SQIVND (reference sequence). CDR3 size: 15 residues. Written as DNA, the CDR3 is TGTGCCAGTAGTATAGTTCAGGGTCGTAACACTGAAGCTTTCTTT. It codes for CASSIVQGRNTEAFF. The full variable domain, in which reference TRBV19 and TRBJ1-1 provide the parts outside the CDR3, is DGGITQSPKYLFRKEGQNVTLSCEQNLNHDAMYWYRQDPGQGLRLIYYSQIVNDFQKGDIAEGYSVSREKKESFPLTVTSAQKNPTAFYLCASSIVQGRNTEAFFGQGTRLTVV.

The chain is built from TRBV18 and TRBJ1-4; weak D call: TRBD1 (5 bases). The CDR3 is 15 residues long. Germline V gives CDR1 KGHSH, CDR2 LQKENI. The germline V and J ends were trimmed by 2 bases and 2 bases, with 9 bases remaining between them. CDR3 protein: CASSPNQGTNEKLFF. The CDR3 coding sequence is TGTGCCAGCTCACCAAACCAGGGTACTAATGAAAAACTGTTTTTT.

This clone is a singleton in its sample. V and J are TRBV7-9 and TRBJ2-2; a possible D gene is TRBD2 (5 bases). In germline, CDR1 is SEHNR, CDR2 FQNEAQ (reference sequence). V lost 5 bases and J 6 bases, leaving 13 bases between the germline ends. The CDR3 runs 14 residues. The DNA of the CDR3 is TGTGCCAGCAGCATCACTAGTCAGTCCGGGGAGCTGTTTTTT. It codes for CASSITSQSGELFF.

The chain recombines TRBV5-1 with TRBJ1-4, with 7 positions matching TRBD1. CDR1 is SGHRS and CDR2 is YFSETQ in the germline V gene. CDR3 size: 17 residues. The junction had 5 bases not matched to a gene; V was cut back by 0 bases and J by 0 bases. The CDR3 loop is CASSLDRGIATNEKLFF. In DNA form, the CDR3 reads TGCGCCAGCAGCTTGGACAGGGGAATCGCAACTAATGAAAAACTGTTTTTT. Full variable domain (remainder filled in from reference TRBV5-1 and TRBJ1-4): KAGVTQTPRYLIKTRGQQVTLSCSPISGHRSVSWYQQTPGQGLQFLFEYFSETQRNKGNFPGRFSGRQFSNSRSEMNVSTLELGDSALYLCASSLDRGIATNEKLFFGSGTQLSVL.

In the case of this clone: Other nucleotide sequences from this sample produce the same CDR3. The CDR3 loop is CASSLSGGYGYTF. The CDR3 DNA reads as TGTGCCAGCAGTTTATCAGGGGGCTATGGCTACACCTTC. The V call is TRBV27, the J call TRBJ1-2; maybe TRBD1 (6 bases). V was cut by 0 bases and J by 4 bases, with 6 bases left in between. Germline V gives CDR1 MNHEY, CDR2 SMNVEV (reference sequence). The length of the CDR3 is 13 residues.

J is TRBJ2-2 and V is TRBV5-6, with D possibly being TRBD2 (5 bases). This CDR3 is 14 amino acids long. CDR1 and CDR2 from the germline V gene are SGHDT and YYEEEE. The V end was cut by 2 bases, the J end by 13 bases, with 18 bases between. Here the CDR3 reads CASSFGLEDLGLFF. The DNA of the CDR3 is TGTGCCAGCAGCTTTGGACTGGAGGATCTGGGGCTGTTTTTT.

The chain links TRBV5-1 to TRBJ2-5; D gene unclear. The germline gives CDR1 SGHRS, CDR2 YFSETQ. This CDR3 has 12 residues. V was cut by 6 bases and J by 4 bases, with 10 bases left in between. The CDR3 nucleotides read TGCGCCAGCATGGCAGGCTCAGAGACCCAGTACTTC. Its translation: CASMAGSETQYF.

There are a few counts of this clone. V is TRBV11-2 and J is TRBJ1-4, with D possibly being TRBD1 (6 bases). Per the germline V gene, CDR1 is SGHAT and CDR2 is FQNNGV. The CDR3 spans 13 residues. The V end was cut by 3 bases, the J end by 6 bases, with 8 bases between. This CDR3 is CASSFRTDEKLFF. The CDR3 nucleotides are TGTGCCAGCAGCTTCCGGACAGATGAAAAACTGTTTTTT.

This chain uses TRBV6-5 with TRBJ1-5; 8 bases map to TRBD1. CDR3 length: 15 residues. From germline, CDR1 is MNHEY and CDR2 SVGAGI. J gave up 4 bases and V 7 bases, and 9 bases lay outside the gene matches. CDR3 sequence: CASNLDRGRNQPQHF. In DNA, the CDR3 is TGTGCCAGCAATCTAGACAGGGGACGGAATCAGCCCCAGCATTTT.

The chain is built from TRBV9 and TRBJ2-1, with 7 positions matching TRBD2. V shed 2 bases and J 4 bases; nucleotides not matched to a gene: 3. This CDR3 spans 14 amino acids. Germline CDR1 is SGDLS and CDR2 is YYNGEE. This chain's CDR3 is CASSVVSGYNEQFF. For the CDR3, the DNA is TGTGCCAGCAGCGTGGTTAGCGGGTACAATGAGCAGTTCTTC.

The chain is built from TRBV2 and TRBJ2-6; no definite D call. The V gene lost 8 bases and the J gene lost 0 bases, with 5 bases spanning the gap. The germline CDR1 and CDR2 sequences are SNHLY and FYNNEI. The CDR3 sequence is 13 residues long. Here the CDR3 DNA reads TGTGCCAGCTATTACTCTGGGGCCAACGTCCTGACTTTC. It codes for CASYYSGANVLTF.

CDR3 sequence (DNA): TGTGCCAGCAGCAGGGGGCCGAACGGGGACACTGAAGCTTTCTTT. It specifies CASSRGPNGDTEAFF. This rearrangement joins TRBV5-6 to TRBJ1-1, with 7 bases fitting TRBD1. V was clipped by 4 bases and J by 3 bases; unmatched bases: 9. CDR3 length: 15 residues. Per germline, CDR1 SGHDT and CDR2 YYEEEE.

The chain's CDR3 is CASQRLAGGMDEQFF. CDR3 sequence (DNA): TGCGCCAGCCAAAGACTAGCGGGAGGTATGGATGAGCAGTTCTTC. The rearrangement joins TRBV5-1 to TRBJ2-1, with 13 bases fitting TRBD2. The trim removed 7 bases at V and 8 bases at J, leaving 9 bases unmatched. This CDR3 has 15 amino acids. CDR1 is SGHRS, CDR2 YFSETQ, per germline.

The rearrangement joins TRBV6-5 to TRBJ1-1; D gene unclear. This CDR3 has 16 amino acids. Per germline, CDR1 MNHEY and CDR2 SVGAGI. Trimming pared 2 bases from V and 0 bases from J, leaving 13 bases between. CDR3 sequence: CASSYGEGRLNTEAFF. In nucleotides, the CDR3 is TGTGCCAGCAGTTACGGCGAAGGGAGGTTGAACACTGAAGCTTTCTTT.

The chain uses TRBV6-5 and TRBJ2-5, with 9 bases aligning to TRBD1. The J call is doubtful: the DNA matches TRBJ2-7 better. Germline CDR1 is MNHEY and CDR2 is SVGAGI. CDR3 length: 15 amino acids. This chain's CDR3 is CASSYSGQGVYEQYF. CDR3 nucleotide sequence: TGTGCCAGCAGTTACTCGGGACAGGGAGTTTACGAGCAGTACTTC.

The chain is built from TRBV5-1 and TRBJ1-1; TRBD1 might be the D (6 bases). The germline V gene has CDR1 SGHRS and CDR2 YFSETQ. Trimming pared 3 bases from V and 8 bases from J, leaving 8 bases between. The CDR3 loop spans 11 amino acids. CDR3 nucleotides: TGCGCCAGCAGCTGGCAGGGGGAAGCTTTCTTT. Translation gives CASSWQGEAFF.

J is TRBJ2-1 and V is TRBV15; 8 bases map to TRBD2. Trimming removed 3 bases from V and 8 bases from J; junction bases left unmatched: 12. The CDR3 spans 16 residues. The V gene's germline CDR1 is LNHNV and CDR2 YYDKDF (reference sequence). The CDR3 sequence: CATSSSGNATPDEQFF. The DNA of the CDR3 is TGTGCCACCAGCAGTAGCGGGAACGCTACTCCTGATGAGCAGTTCTTC.

This chain links TRBV7-9 with TRBJ1-2; tentatively, D is TRBD1 (6 bases). V shed 6 bases and J shed 4 bases, with 15 bases lying between them. The CDR3 has 14 residues. Germline CDR1 is SEHNR and CDR2 is FQNEAQ (reference sequence). The CDR3 DNA reads TGTGCCAGCAGTAGTACAGGGACCGGCTATGGCTACACCTTC. Translation: CASSSTGTGYGYTF.

CDR3 amino acids: CASRPLGEKGYTF. The CDR3 nucleotides are TGTGCCAGCCGCCCGTTGGGAGAGAAAGGCTACACCTTC. The genes are TRBV6-5 and TRBJ1-2; D ambiguous. The CDR3 loop spans 13 amino acids. Germline CDR1 is MNHEY and CDR2 is SVGAGI. V lost 8 bases and J lost 8, with 18 bases in between.

The rearrangement links TRBV5-1 to TRBJ2-2; perhaps TRBD1 as D (6 bases). This CDR3 region has 12 residues. Trimming stripped 5 bases from V and 9 bases from J, with 11 bases between. Germline values: CDR1 SGHRS, CDR2 YFSETQ. The chain's CDR3 is CASSSGARELFF. The CDR3 DNA sequence: TGCGCCAGCAGTTCAGGGGCCAGGGAGCTGTTTTTT.

This clone was detected a few times. The chain joins TRBV5-1 to TRBJ2-7; TRBD1 might be the D (5 bases). The CDR3 is made up of 14 amino acids. V was cut by 5 bases and J by 3 bases, with 15 bases left in between. The germline V gene encodes CDR1 SGHRS and CDR2 YFSETQ. CDR3 sequence reads: CASRPLRAVYEQYF. CDR3 nucleotides: TGCGCCAGCAGGCCCCTCAGGGCGGTCTACGAGCAGTACTTC.

The V and J genes are TRBV28 and TRBJ1-5; 7 bases are shared with TRBD1. With 2 bases clipped from V and 5 bases from J, the junction kept 6 bases outside the gene matches. The CDR3 extends over 15 amino acids. From germline, CDR1 is MDHEN and CDR2 SYDVKM. The CDR3 DNA reads TGTGCCAGCAGTTTAACAGGGGTAGGGGATCAGCCCCAGCATTTT. It translates to CASSLTGVGDQPQHF.

The chain is built from TRBV5-6 and TRBJ2-1, with a possible D match to TRBD2 (5 bases). The CDR3 contains 15 residues. Looked up from germline, CDR1 is SGHDT and CDR2 is YYEEEE. With 0 bases removed from V and 2 bases from J, the gap between germline ends came to 9 bases. In DNA, the CDR3 is TGTGCCAGCAGCTTGGGGGCTAGCCCCTACAATGAGCAGTTCTTC. Its translation is CASSLGASPYNEQFF.

The V and J genes are TRBV28 and TRBJ2-3; 10 positions match TRBD2. J gave up 2 bases and V 6 bases, and 11 bases lay outside the gene matches. Germline CDR1 reads MDHEN; CDR2 reads SYDVKM. The CDR3 loop spans 17 amino acids. In DNA, the CDR3 is TGTGCCAGCAGGGGGACAGTTGGACTAGCGGCCACAGATACGCAGTATTTT. This encodes CASRGTVGLAATDTQYF.

The V gene is TRBV6-5, the J gene TRBJ2-3, with TRBD1 as a possible D gene (6 bases). Deletions cut 2 bases from V and 3 bases from J, with 12 bases between. The CDR3 extends over 15 amino acids. The germline CDR1 and CDR2 sequences are MNHEY and SVGAGI. The CDR3 DNA sequence: TGTGCCAGCAGTTACCGACAGGTGACTACAGATACGCAGTATTTT. This encodes CASSYRQVTTDTQYF.

This clone was detected only a few times. This sequence joins TRBV5-1 and TRBJ1-2; a weak D match, TRBD1 (5 bases). Germline CDR1 SGHRS, CDR2 YFSETQ. V shed 0 bases and J shed 3 bases, with 18 bases lying between them. The CDR3 totals 17 residues. The CDR3 spells CASSLGSKQGYHYGYTF. CDR3 coding DNA: TGCGCCAGCAGCTTGGGGAGCAAGCAGGGATATCACTATGGCTACACCTTC.

The chain couples TRBV6-1 to TRBJ1-2; no clear D. The germline V gene encodes CDR1 MNHNS and CDR2 SASEGT. Between the trimmed V and J ends, which lost 0 bases and 0 bases, there was a span of 11 bases. The CDR3 is 16 amino acids. The CDR3 DNA is TGTGCCAGCAGTGAAGCGCTAGCGGATGCTAACTATGGCTACACCTTC. Its translation: CASSEALADANYGYTF.